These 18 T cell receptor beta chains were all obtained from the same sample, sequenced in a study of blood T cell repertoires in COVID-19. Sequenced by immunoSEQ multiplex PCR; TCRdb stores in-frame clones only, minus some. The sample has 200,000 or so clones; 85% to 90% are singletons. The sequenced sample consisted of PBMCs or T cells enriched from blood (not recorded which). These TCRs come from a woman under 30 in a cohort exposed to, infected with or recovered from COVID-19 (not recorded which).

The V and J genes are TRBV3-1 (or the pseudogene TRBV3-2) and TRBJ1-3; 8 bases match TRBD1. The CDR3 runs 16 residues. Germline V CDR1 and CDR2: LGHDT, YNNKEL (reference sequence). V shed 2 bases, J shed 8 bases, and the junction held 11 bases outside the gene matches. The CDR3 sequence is CASSQLYGGQGDTIYF. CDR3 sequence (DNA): TGTGCCAGCAGCCAACTATATGGCGGACAGGGCGACACCATATATTTT.

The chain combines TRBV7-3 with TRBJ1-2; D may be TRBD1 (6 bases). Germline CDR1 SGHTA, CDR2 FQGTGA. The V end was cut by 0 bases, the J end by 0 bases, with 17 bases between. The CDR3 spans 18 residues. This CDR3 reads CASSLTAGQTQANYGYTF. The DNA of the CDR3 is TGTGCCAGCAGCTTAACGGCCGGACAGACCCAAGCTAACTATGGCTACACCTTC.

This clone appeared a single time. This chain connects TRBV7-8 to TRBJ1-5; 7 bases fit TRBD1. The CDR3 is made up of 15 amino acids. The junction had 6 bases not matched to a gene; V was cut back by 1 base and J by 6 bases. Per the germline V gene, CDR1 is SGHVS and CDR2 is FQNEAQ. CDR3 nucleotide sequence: TGTGCCAGCAGCTTAGGACAGGGTTGGGCTCAGCCCCAGCATTTT. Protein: CASSLGQGWAQPQHF.

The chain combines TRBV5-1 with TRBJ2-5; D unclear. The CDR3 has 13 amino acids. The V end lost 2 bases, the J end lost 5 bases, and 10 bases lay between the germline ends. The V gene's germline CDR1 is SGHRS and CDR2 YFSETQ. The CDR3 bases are TGCGCCAGCAGCTTCACTACCCGCGAGACCCAGTACTTC. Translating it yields CASSFTTRETQYF.

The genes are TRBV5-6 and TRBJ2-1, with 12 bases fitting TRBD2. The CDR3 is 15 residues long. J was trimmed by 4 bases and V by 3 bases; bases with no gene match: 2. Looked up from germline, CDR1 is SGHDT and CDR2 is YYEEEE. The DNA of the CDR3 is TGTGCCAGCAGCTGGGGACTAGCGGGTTACAATGAGCAGTTCTTC. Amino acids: CASSWGLAGYNEQFF.

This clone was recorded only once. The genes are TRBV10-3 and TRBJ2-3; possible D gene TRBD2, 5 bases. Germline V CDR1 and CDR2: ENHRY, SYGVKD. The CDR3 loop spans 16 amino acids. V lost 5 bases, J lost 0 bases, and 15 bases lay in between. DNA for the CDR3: TGTGCCATCAGTAAACGGGATTCCCCTAGCACAGATACGCAGTATTTT. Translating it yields CAISKRDSPSTDTQYF.

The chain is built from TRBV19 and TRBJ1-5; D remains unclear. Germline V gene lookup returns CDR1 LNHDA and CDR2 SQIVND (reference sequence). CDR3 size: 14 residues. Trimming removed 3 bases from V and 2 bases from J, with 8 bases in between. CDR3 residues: CASSIKTGNQPQHF. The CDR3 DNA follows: TGTGCCAGTAGTATTAAGACTGGCAATCAGCCCCAGCATTTT. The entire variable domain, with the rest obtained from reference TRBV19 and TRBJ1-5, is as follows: DGGITQSPKYLFRKEGQNVTLSCEQNLNHDAMYWYRQDPGQGLRLIYYSQIVNDFQKGDIAEGYSVSREKKESFPLTVTSAQKNPTAFYLCASSIKTGNQPQHFGDGTRLSIL.

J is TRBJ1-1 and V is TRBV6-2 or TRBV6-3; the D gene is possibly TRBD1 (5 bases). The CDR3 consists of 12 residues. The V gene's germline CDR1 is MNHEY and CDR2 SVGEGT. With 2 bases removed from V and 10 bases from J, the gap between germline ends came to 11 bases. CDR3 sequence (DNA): TGTGCCAGCAGTTACGGACCGGGGGGAGCTTTCTTT. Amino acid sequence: CASSYGPGGAFF.

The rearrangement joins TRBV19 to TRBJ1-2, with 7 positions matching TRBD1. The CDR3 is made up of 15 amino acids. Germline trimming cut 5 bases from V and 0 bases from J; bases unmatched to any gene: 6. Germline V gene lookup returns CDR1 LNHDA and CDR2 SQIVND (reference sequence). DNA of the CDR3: TGTGCCAGTAGTTGGCGGACAGGAGCTAACTATGGCTACACCTTC. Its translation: CASSWRTGANYGYTF.

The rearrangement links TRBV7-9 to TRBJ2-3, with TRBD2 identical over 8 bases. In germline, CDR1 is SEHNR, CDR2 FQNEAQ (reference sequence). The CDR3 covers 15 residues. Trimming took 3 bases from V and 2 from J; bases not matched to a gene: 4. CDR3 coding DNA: TGTGCCAGCAGCTTGACGGGGGGGCTCACAGATACGCAGTATTTT. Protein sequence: CASSLTGGLTDTQYF.

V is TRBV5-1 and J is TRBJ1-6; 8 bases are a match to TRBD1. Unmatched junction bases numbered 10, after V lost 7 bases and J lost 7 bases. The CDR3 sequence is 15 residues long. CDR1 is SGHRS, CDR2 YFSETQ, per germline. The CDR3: CASSLSDRGNSPLHF. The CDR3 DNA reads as TGCGCCAGCTCCTTGTCTGACAGGGGAAATTCACCCCTCCACTTT.

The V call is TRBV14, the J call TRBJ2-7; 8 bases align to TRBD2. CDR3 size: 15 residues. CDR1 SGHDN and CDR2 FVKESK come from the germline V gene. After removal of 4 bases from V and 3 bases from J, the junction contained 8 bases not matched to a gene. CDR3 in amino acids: CASSLLAGTIYEQYF. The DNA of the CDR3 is TGTGCCAGCAGCCTCTTAGCGGGAACTATCTACGAGCAGTACTTC.

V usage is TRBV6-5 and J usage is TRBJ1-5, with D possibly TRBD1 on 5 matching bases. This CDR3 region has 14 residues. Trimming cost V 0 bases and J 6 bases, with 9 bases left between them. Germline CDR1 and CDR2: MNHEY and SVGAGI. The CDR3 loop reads CASSYSRQFQPQHF. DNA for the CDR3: TGTGCCAGCAGTTACTCGAGACAGTTTCAGCCCCAGCATTTT.

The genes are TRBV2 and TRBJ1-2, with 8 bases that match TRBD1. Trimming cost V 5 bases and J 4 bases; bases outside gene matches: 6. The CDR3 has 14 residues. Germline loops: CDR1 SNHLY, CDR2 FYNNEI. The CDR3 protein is CASSQTGDGYGYTF. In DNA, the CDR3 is TGTGCCAGCAGTCAGACAGGGGATGGCTATGGCTACACCTTC.

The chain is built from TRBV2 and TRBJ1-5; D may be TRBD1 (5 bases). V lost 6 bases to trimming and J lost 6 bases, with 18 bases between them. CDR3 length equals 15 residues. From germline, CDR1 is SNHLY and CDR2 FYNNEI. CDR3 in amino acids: CASSQEGGDRQPQHF. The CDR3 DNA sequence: TGTGCCAGCAGCCAAGAGGGAGGGGATCGTCAGCCCCAGCATTTT.

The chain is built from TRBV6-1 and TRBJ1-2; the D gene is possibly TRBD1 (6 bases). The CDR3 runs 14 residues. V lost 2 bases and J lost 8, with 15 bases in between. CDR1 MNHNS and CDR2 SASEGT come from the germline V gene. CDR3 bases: TGTGCCAGCAGTGAATACACAGGGATTGAAGGCTACACCTTC. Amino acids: CASSEYTGIEGYTF.

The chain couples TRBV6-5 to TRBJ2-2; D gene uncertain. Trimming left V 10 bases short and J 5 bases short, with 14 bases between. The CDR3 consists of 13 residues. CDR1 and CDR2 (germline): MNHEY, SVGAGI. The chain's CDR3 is CATRVGETGELFF. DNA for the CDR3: TGTGCCACCCGCGTCGGAGAGACCGGGGAGCTGTTTTTT.

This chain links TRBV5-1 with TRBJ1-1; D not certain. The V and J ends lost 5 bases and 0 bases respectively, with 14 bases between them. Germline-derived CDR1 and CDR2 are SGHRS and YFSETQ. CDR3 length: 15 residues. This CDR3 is CASSPGHPMNTEAFF. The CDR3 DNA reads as TGCGCCAGCAGTCCCGGTCACCCAATGAACACTGAAGCTTTCTTT. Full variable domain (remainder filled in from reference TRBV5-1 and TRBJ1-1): KAGVTQTPRYLIKTRGQQVTLSCSPISGHRSVSWYQQTPGQGLQFLFEYFSETQRNKGNFPGRFSGRQFSNSRSEMNVSTLELGDSALYLCASSPGHPMNTEAFFGQGTRLTVV.